The 8 T cell receptor beta chains below all came from one sample that was sequenced in a study of blood T cell repertoires in COVID-19. Clones were sequenced by immunoSEQ multiplex PCR, and TCRdb holds only the in-frame ones, with some missing. The table includes about 270,000 clones, around 89% detected once. The specimen sequenced was PBMCs or T cells enriched from blood (not recorded which). Source of these receptors: a woman aged 18-30 years who had recovered from COVID-19.

The chain couples TRBV5-4 to TRBJ2-1, with 15 positions matching TRBD2. With 3 bases clipped from V and 9 bases from J, the junction kept 7 bases outside the gene matches. Germline V gene lookup returns CDR1 SGHNT and CDR2 YYREEE (reference sequence). The length of the CDR3 is 16 residues. The CDR3 coding sequence is TGTGCCAGCAGCTCTGGACTAGCGGGGGGGTCGGGTGAGCAGTTCTTC. Translating gives CASSSGLAGGSGEQFF.

The rearrangement links TRBV29-1 to TRBJ1-2; weak D call: TRBD1 (5 bases). Between the trimmed V and J ends, which lost 2 bases and 8 bases, there was a span of 12 bases. The CDR3 is made up of 12 amino acids. The germline gives CDR1 SQVTM, CDR2 ANQGSEA. The CDR3 loop is CSVESGVEGYTF. CDR3 in DNA: TGCAGCGTTGAATCGGGGGTAGAGGGCTACACCTTC.

V is TRBV5-1 and J is TRBJ2-2, with D perhaps matching TRBD1 (6 bases). This CDR3 region has 14 residues. CDR1 and CDR2 from the germline V gene are SGHRS and YFSETQ. Trimming cost V 5 bases and J 3 bases, with 11 bases left between them. The CDR3 protein is CASRQRQDTGELFF. Written as DNA, the CDR3 is TGCGCCAGCAGGCAGAGACAGGACACCGGGGAGCTGTTTTTT.

The DNA of the CDR3 is TGCGCCAGCTCTCCGGGGGTAGGCGAGGGCGCAGATACGCAGTATTTT. Its translation is CASSPGVGEGADTQYF. The V gene is TRBV5-1, the J gene TRBJ2-3; possibly TRBD2 for D (6 bases). CDR3 size: 16 residues. Germline V gives CDR1 SGHRS, CDR2 YFSETQ. Trimming removed 7 bases at V and 4 bases at J, with 22 bases between.

The chain joins TRBV29-1 to TRBJ1-2; tentatively, D is TRBD1 (5 bases). Germline V gene lookup returns CDR1 SQVTM and CDR2 ANQGSEA. Trimming left V 7 bases short and J 4 bases short, with 10 bases between. This CDR3 is built from 11 residues. The CDR3 spells CSASGPYGYTF. The CDR3 DNA reads TGCAGCGCGTCAGGGCCCTATGGCTACACCTTC.

The rearrangement joins TRBV6-5 to TRBJ2-1, with 8 bases fitting TRBD2. This CDR3 comprises 15 residues. With V trimmed by 6 bases and J by 0 bases, 4 bases remained unmatched. In germline, CDR1 is MNHEY, CDR2 SVGAGI. Here the CDR3 reads CASSRGGPSYNEQFF. The CDR3 DNA follows: TGTGCCAGCAGCCGCGGGGGGCCCTCCTACAATGAGCAGTTCTTC.

V is TRBV19 and J is TRBJ1-5; D is unclear. CDR3 length: 13 residues. Trimming pared 6 bases from V and 3 bases from J, leaving 9 bases between. Germline assignment: CDR1 LNHDA and CDR2 SQIVND (reference sequence). In DNA, the CDR3 is TGTGCCAGTAGGTACAGCAACAATCAGCCCCAGCATTTT. Residues: CASRYSNNQPQHF.

This clone has a handful of counts. The chain combines TRBV21-1 with TRBJ1-4. TRBV21-1 is noted as a pseudogene. The CDR3 is 15 residues long. The CDR3 DNA reads TGTGCCAGCAGCAAAGGACGGCGGAGTAATGAAAAACTGTTTTTT. It yields the protein CASSKGRRSNEKLFF.